Listed below are T cell receptor beta chains from one sample, sequenced in a study of blood T cell repertoires in COVID-19. Assay: immunoSEQ multiplex PCR; the TCRdb copy retains only in-frame clones and omits some. The table lists roughly 250,000 clones, about nine tenths of them singletons, with 2% to 3% in the top ten. Specimen: PBMCs or T cells enriched from blood (not recorded which). Receptors were obtained from a woman in her twenties or thirties with acute COVID-19. Both conserved end residues are part of each CDR3. D genes are given only for firm matches. The size of a clone is reported for some rows only, either as once, few or many, or as a class for expanded clones.

size: .; J: TRBJ1-2; D: .; V: TRBV5-1; CDR3: CASSLEPGNYGYTF; DNA: TGCGCCAGCAGCTTGGAGCCCGGGAACTATGGCTACACCTTC
size: .; J: TRBJ1-2; D: .; V: TRBV6-5; CDR3: CASSTQGNYGYTF; DNA: TGTGCCAGCAGTACGCAGGGTAACTATGGCTACACCTTC
size: .; J: TRBJ1-2; D: .; V: TRBV6-1; CDR3: CASSELVDYGYTF; DNA: TGTGCCAGCAGTGAACTAGTGGATTATGGCTACACCTTC
size: .; J: TRBJ2-5; D: .; V: TRBV27; CDR3: CASRGSGETQYF; DNA: TGTGCCAGCAGGGGGAGCGGAGAGACCCAGTACTTC
size: .; J: TRBJ2-3; D: TRBD2; V: TRBV6-2/TRBV6-3; CDR3: CASSYLRASGGASTDTQYF; DNA: TGTGCCAGCAGTTACCTTCGGGCTAGCGGGGGGGCTAGCACAGATACGCAGTATTTT
size: .; J: TRBJ2-1; D: .; V: TRBV10-3; CDR3: CASRQDASNEQFF; DNA: TGTGCCTCGAGACAGGATGCTTCCAATGAGCAGTTCTTC
size: .; J: TRBJ2-1; D: .; V: TRBV5-1; CDR3: CASSRTGDGSYNEQFF; DNA: TGCGCCAGCAGCCGAACAGGAGACGGCTCCTACAATGAGCAGTTCTTC
size: .; J: TRBJ1-4; D: .; V: TRBV20-1; CDR3: CSASVRQPGGEKLFF; DNA: TGCAGTGCTAGTGTACGGCAGCCGGGGGGAGAAAAACTGTTTTTT
size: .; J: TRBJ1-5; D: TRBD1; V: TRBV2; CDR3: CASRSDRASHQPQHF; DNA: TGTGCCAGCAGATCGGACAGGGCCAGCCATCAGCCCCAGCATTTT
size: .; J: TRBJ1-3; D: .; V: TRBV6-5; CDR3: CASRPTVGNTIYF; DNA: TGTGCCAGCAGACCGACAGTTGGAAACACCATATATTTT
size: .; J: TRBJ2-5; D: TRBD1; V: TRBV2; CDR3: CASSEGSDRDQETQYF; DNA: TGTGCCAGCAGTGAAGGCTCGGACAGGGACCAAGAGACCCAGTACTTC
size: .; J: TRBJ2-5; D: TRBD1; V: TRBV5-4; CDR3: CASSPDREEETQYF; DNA: TGTGCCAGCAGCCCGGACAGGGAGGAAGAGACCCAGTACTTC
size: .; J: TRBJ2-3; D: .; V: TRBV27; CDR3: CASSLIDRGGTDTQYF; DNA: TGTGCCAGCAGTTTAATCGACAGGGGAGGGACAGATACGCAGTATTTT
size: .; J: TRBJ2-7; D: .; V: TRBV14; CDR3: CASSHSPQTGWPYEQYF; DNA: TGTGCCAGCAGCCACTCTCCCCAGACAGGATGGCCGTACGAGCAGTACTTC
size: .; J: TRBJ1-6; D: .; V: TRBV6-5; CDR3: CASSYRDIIYSPLHF; DNA: TGTGCCAGCAGTTACAGGGACATAATATATTCACCCCTCCACTTT
size: once; J: TRBJ2-3; D: .; V: TRBV9; CDR3: CASSEGLRDTQYF; DNA: TGTGCCAGCAGCGAGGGGCTAAGAGATACGCAGTATTTT
size: .; J: TRBJ2-4; D: .; V: TRBV29-1; CDR3: CSVGGTGNIQYF; DNA: TGCAGCGTGGGGGGAACGGGAAACATTCAGTACTTC
size: .; J: TRBJ2-1; D: TRBD2; V: TRBV7-2; CDR3: CASSFGGSSYNEQFF; DNA: TGTGCCAGCAGTTTCGGGGGGAGTTCCTACAATGAGCAGTTCTTC
size: .; J: TRBJ1-4; D: TRBD1; V: TRBV2; CDR3: CASSEEGGTEEVF; DNA: TGTGCCAGCAGTGAAGAAGGAGGGACAGAGGAGGTTTTT
size: .; J: TRBJ1-1; D: .; V: TRBV6-5; CDR3: CASSETPGGDAFF; DNA: TGTGCCAGCAGCGAGACACCCGGGGGGGACGCTTTCTTT
size: .; J: TRBJ2-1; D: TRBD1; V: TRBV11-2; CDR3: CASSPPGTGWNEQFF; DNA: TGTGCCAGCAGCCCCCCCGGGACAGGGTGGAATGAGCAGTTCTTC
size: once; J: TRBJ1-1; D: TRBD1; V: TRBV11-2; CDR3: CASNRDRATEAFF; DNA: TGTGCCAGCAACCGGGACAGGGCCACTGAAGCTTTCTTT
size: .; J: TRBJ2-7; D: TRBD2; V: TRBV27; CDR3: CASSFGGNEQYF; DNA: TGTGCCAGCAGTTTCGGGGGGAACGAGCAGTACTTC
size: .; J: TRBJ2-7; D: .; V: TRBV4-1; CDR3: CASSQSQTAGYEQYF; DNA: TGCGCCAGCAGCCAATCTCAGACAGCGGGCTACGAGCAGTACTTC
size: .; J: TRBJ1-1; D: TRBD1; V: TRBV9; CDR3: CASSGGGKDTEAFF; DNA: TGTGCCAGCAGCGGAGGGGGCAAGGACACTGAAGCTTTCTTT
size: .; J: TRBJ2-1; D: TRBD1; V: TRBV27; CDR3: CASSRAGGSFDEQFF; DNA: TGTGCCAGCAGCCGGGCAGGGGGCTCTTTCGATGAGCAGTTCTTC
size: .; J: TRBJ2-1; D: TRBD1; V: TRBV19; CDR3: CASSIGGTGGIYNEQFF; DNA: TGTGCCAGTAGTATCGGCGGGACAGGGGGTATCTACAATGAGCAGTTCTTC
size: .; J: TRBJ2-6; D: TRBD1; V: TRBV19; CDR3: CASRLGQGAGGANVLTF; DNA: TGTGCCAGTAGGCTGGGACAGGGGGCGGGTGGGGCCAACGTCCTGACTTTC
size: .; J: TRBJ1-1; D: .; V: TRBV5-1; CDR3: CASSLDINTEAFF; DNA: TGCGCCAGCAGCTTGGACATAAACACTGAAGCTTTCTTT
size: .; J: TRBJ1-2; D: TRBD1; V: TRBV18; CDR3: CASSNLRDRLGGYTF; DNA: TGTGCCAGCTCAAACCTCCGGGACAGGTTAGGTGGCTACACCTTC
size: .; J: TRBJ1-1; D: TRBD1; V: TRBV11-3; CDR3: CASSHRGRKTEAFF; DNA: TGTGCCAGCAGTCACAGGGGGCGGAAAACTGAAGCTTTCTTT
size: .; J: TRBJ1-1; D: .; V: TRBV27; CDR3: CASVGGNTEAFF; DNA: TGTGCCAGCGTTGGAGGGAACACTGAAGCTTTCTTT
size: .; J: TRBJ2-2; D: .; V: TRBV7-7; CDR3: CASSLGTGYTGELFF; DNA: TGTGCTAGCAGCTTAGGTACAGGGTACACCGGGGAGCTGTTTTTT
size: .; J: TRBJ1-1; D: .; V: TRBV11-2; CDR3: CASSFSTEVFF; DNA: TGTGCCAGCAGTTTTAGCACTGAAGTTTTCTTT
size: .; J: TRBJ1-1; D: .; V: TRBV18; CDR3: CASSRFGGSEAFF; DNA: TGTGCCAGCTCACGCTTCGGGGGGTCGGAAGCTTTCTTT
size: .; J: TRBJ1-2; D: TRBD1; V: TRBV19; CDR3: CASSIPLQGPLDYGYTF; DNA: TGTGCCAGTAGTATCCCTTTACAGGGGCCGCTCGACTATGGCTACACCTTC
size: .; J: TRBJ1-6; D: TRBD1; V: TRBV25-1; CDR3: CATAGPRTGKSSPLHF; DNA: TGTGCTACAGCTGGGCCCCGGACAGGGAAGAGTTCACCCCTCCACTTT
size: .; J: TRBJ1-4; D: TRBD1; V: TRBV5-1; CDR3: CAGSLEGAGEKLFF; DNA: TGCGCCGGCAGCTTGGAGGGGGCTGGGGAAAAACTGTTTTTT
size: once; J: TRBJ2-7; D: TRBD1; V: TRBV5-8; CDR3: CASSDRVSYEQYF; DNA: TGTGCCAGCAGCGACAGGGTCTCCTACGAGCAGTACTTC